Listed below are T cell receptor beta chains from one sample, sequenced in a study of CD8 T cells in ankylosing spondylitis. TCRdb itself ran the 5' RACE reads through MiXCR, one entry per CDR3 protein. Here the sample spans about 360,000 distinct CDR3 sequences, roughly 20% being singletons. Sequencing was performed on blood, either unsorted or a sorted T cell fraction (not recorded which). All receptors come from a male donor with ankylosing spondylitis or in good health (not recorded which). CDR3s include the opening cysteine and the closing phenylalanine or tryptophan. D genes are given only for firm matches. Expanded clones get a size class; other rows say once, few or many, or leave the size out.

len	v_gene	d_gene	abundance	j_gene	CDR3nt	CDR3aa
18	TRBV15	NA	NA	TRBJ2-5	TGTGCCACCAGCAGCGCCCATGGGGGGGACAGCCTTAGGGAGACCCAGTACTTC	CATSSAHGGDSLRETQYF
16	TRBV12-3/TRBV12-4	NA	many	TRBJ2-1	TGTGCCAGCAGTGATAGTACAGGGTTTAAGGTTAATGAGCAGTTCTTC	CASSDSTGFKVNEQFF
14	TRBV6-1	TRBD1	few	TRBJ2-6	TGTGCCAGCAGTACAGGGGATGGGGCCAACGTCCTGACTTTC	CASSTGDGANVLTF
14	TRBV5-1	NA	NA	TRBJ1-1	TGCGCCAGCAGCTTGGCGGGGTCGTACACTGAAGCTTTCTTT	CASSLAGSYTEAFF
13	TRBV28	NA	NA	TRBJ2-4	TGTGCCAGCAGCCAGGGTGGCAAAAACATTCAGTACTTC	CASSQGGKNIQYF
14	TRBV29-1	NA	NA	TRBJ2-7	TGCAGCGTTGTGAGCACCCACCTTTCCTACGAGCAGTACTTC	CSVVSTHLSYEQYF
17	TRBV12-3/TRBV12-4	TRBD1	few	TRBJ2-3	TGTGCCAGCAGTCCAGTCCCGGACAGGGTAATTGGAGATACGCAGTATTTT	CASSPVPDRVIGDTQYF
15	TRBV12-3/TRBV12-4	TRBD1	many	TRBJ1-2	TGTGCCAGCAGCCCCGGGACAGGGGGCGTTCATGGCTACACCTTC	CASSPGTGGVHGYTF
13	TRBV20-1	NA	few	TRBJ2-7	TGCAGTGCTAGAGAGCCGGGGCAATACGAGCAGTACTTC	CSAREPGQYEQYF
14	TRBV20-1	TRBD2	NA	TRBJ2-3	TGCAGTGCCAGTCGGGCGGGGGGCCAAGATACGCAGTATTTT	CSASRAGGQDTQYF
14	TRBV12-3/TRBV12-4	NA	NA	TRBJ2-3	TGTGCCAGCAGTCCAGTAAGTCGCACAGTTACGCAGTATTTT	CASSPVSRTVTQYF
13	TRBV12-3/TRBV12-4	TRBD1	few	TRBJ2-7	TGTGCCAGCAGTGACAGGGGACTGGACGAGCAGTACTTC	CASSDRGLDEQYF
14	TRBV27	TRBD1	NA	TRBJ1-1	TGTGCCAGCAGTTCGGGGACAGGGTACACTGAAGCTTTCTTT	CASSSGTGYTEAFF
16	TRBV5-1	NA	NA	TRBJ2-4	TGCGCCAGCAGCTTGGCGGGACCAGTAGCCAAAAACATTCAGTACTTC	CASSLAGPVAKNIQYF
13	TRBV12-3/TRBV12-4	NA	NA	TRBJ2-6	TGTGCCACTAGACAGCCTGGGGCCAACGTCCTGACTTTC	CATRQPGANVLTF
14	TRBV27	TRBD1	NA	TRBJ1-1	TGTGCCAGCAGACAAACAGGGGGTTCGAGTGAAGCTTTCTTT	CASRQTGGSSEAFF
18	TRBV7-3	TRBD1	few	TRBJ2-5	TGTGCCAGCAGCTTAACTCAGGGGGCGAGGGGGTACCAAGAGACCCAGTACTTC	CASSLTQGARGYQETQYF
15	TRBV3-1	TRBD1	NA	TRBJ2-7	TGTGCCAGCAGCGTGCCCGGGACAGGGGGACTGGAGCAGTACTTC	CASSVPGTGGLEQYF
16	TRBV4-1	TRBD2	NA	TRBJ2-7	TGCGCCAGCAGCCAAGTTGCTAGCGGGGGTCTCTACGAGCAGTACTTC	CASSQVASGGLYEQYF
13	TRBV12-3/TRBV12-4	NA	many	TRBJ2-3	TGTGCCAGCAGTTTGGCCTCGACAGATACGCAGTATTTT	CASSLASTDTQYF
14	TRBV27	NA	few	TRBJ2-5	TGTGCCAGCAGTTCGGGACGCCCGCTTGAGACCCAGTACTTC	CASSSGRPLETQYF
14	TRBV20-1	NA	few	TRBJ2-2	TGCAGTGCTAGTGGGGGAGGAGACACCGGGGAGCTGTTTTTT	CSASGGGDTGELFF
15	TRBV11-2	TRBD1	few	TRBJ2-3	TGTGCCAGCAGTCCCGGGGACAGTCCGACAGATACGCAGTATTTT	CASSPGDSPTDTQYF
18	TRBV12-3/TRBV12-4	TRBD1	NA	TRBJ2-5	TGTGCCAGCAGTTTCGGCGACAGGGGGCGCAGCCTTGGGGAGACCCAGTACTTC	CASSFGDRGRSLGETQYF
16	TRBV6-5	TRBD2	few	TRBJ2-3	TGTGCCAGCAGTATACTAGCGGGCTCTAACACAGATACGCAGTATTTT	CASSILAGSNTDTQYF
15	TRBV4-1	NA	few	TRBJ2-7	TGCGCCAGCAGCCAAAAGCTTGGGGGCTCCTACGAGCAGTACTTC	CASSQKLGGSYEQYF
17	TRBV2	TRBD2	NA	TRBJ2-7	TGTACCAGCAGTTTCGTCCCTAGCGGGGGGGGTCGCCACGAGCAGTACTTC	CTSSFVPSGGGRHEQYF
14	TRBV27	NA	few	TRBJ2-7	TGTGCCAGCAGTCGCCGCCCAGATGCCTACGAGCAGTACTTC	CASSRRPDAYEQYF
14	TRBV6-1	NA	few	TRBJ2-2	TGTGCCAGCAGGGACCTCAGACAGACCGGGGAGCTGTTTTTT	CASRDLRQTGELFF
16	TRBV4-1	TRBD1	few	TRBJ2-2	TGCGCCAGCAGCCAACTAATGGGACAGGGAGGCGGGGAGCTGTTTTTT	CASSQLMGQGGGELFF
14	TRBV27	NA	few	TRBJ2-1	TGTGCCAGCAGTTTATCCCAGTCGAGAACTGAGCAGTTCTTC	CASSLSQSRTEQFF